These T cell receptor beta chains were read from a single sample in a study of T cells expressing NK-cell markers. TCRdb reanalyzed the 5' RACE reads, giving one entry per CDR3 protein sequence and no DNA. This sample contains 120,000 to 150,000 distinct CDR3 sequences. Sample: blood T cells: a sorted CD56 or NKG2C T cell subset, CD4+ or CD8+ T cells, or bulk PBMC T cells (not recorded which). These receptors originate from a man aged 18 to 29 in good health. The CDR3 runs from the conserved cysteine through the conserved F or W.

TRBV11-2	TRBJ1-1	11	CASNAGTEAFF
TRBV28	TRBJ1-5	15	CASGTSRDFNQPQHF
TRBV27	TRBJ2-1	13	CASSLGLHNEQFF
TRBV19	TRBJ2-1	14	CASSRGLASGEQFF
TRBV5-1	TRBJ2-1	13	CASSLEVGNEQFF
TRBV6-1	TRBJ2-3	16	CASSQRLAGVTDTQYF
TRBV4-1	TRBJ2-5	12	CASSRVAGGQYF
TRBV7-2	TRBJ1-5	15	CASSLADVGNQPQHF
TRBV3-1	TRBJ2-1	15	CASSRRGTAYNQQFF
TRBV29-1	TRBJ2-3	17	CSVEGLQGAWGTDTQYF
TRBV13	TRBJ1-1	14	CASSSGAEDTEAFF
TRBV23-1	TRBJ2-7	14	CASSHHMTSYEQYF
TRBV7-2	TRBJ2-7	14	CASSLDGPLVEQYF
TRBV24-1	TRBJ2-3	16	CATRAGPYVGTDTQYF
TRBV6-2/TRBV6-3	TRBJ2-1	12	CASSPPGLEQFF
TRBV27	TRBJ2-7	13	CASSLAGENEQYF
TRBV4-1	TRBJ2-5	16	CASSLWSGGAGETQYF
TRBV27	TRBJ1-1	14	CASSLVGGGTEAFF
TRBV20-1	TRBJ2-3	11	CSAMAEGTQYF
TRBV5-1	TRBJ1-4	16	CASSLAGARGDEKLFF
TRBV21-1	TRBJ1-2	13	CARIDVAAYGYTF
TRBV11-2	TRBJ2-1	18	CASSSSRTRSVGGNEQFF
TRBV5-4	TRBJ2-2	15	CASSLNRGSTGELFF
TRBV7-2	TRBJ2-7	12	CASSGGIYEQYF
TRBV6-5	TRBJ1-6	14	CASSYSGGGKPLHF
TRBV29-1	TRBJ2-1	16	CSVESPFDGIFNEQFF
TRBV7-9	TRBJ2-2	15	CASSSTGSGTGELFF
TRBV30	TRBJ2-1	17	CAWRPNLAGGSYNEQFF
TRBV10-3	TRBJ1-2	16	CAISDPGAGYNYGYTF
TRBV5-6	TRBJ2-1	15	CASSLTGQGFDEQFF
TRBV7-9	TRBJ1-1	15	CASSLATGGGTEAFF
TRBV6-1	TRBJ2-6	17	CASRDPDDPSGANVLTF
TRBV18	TRBJ1-2	17	CASSPPIDGSTNYGYTF